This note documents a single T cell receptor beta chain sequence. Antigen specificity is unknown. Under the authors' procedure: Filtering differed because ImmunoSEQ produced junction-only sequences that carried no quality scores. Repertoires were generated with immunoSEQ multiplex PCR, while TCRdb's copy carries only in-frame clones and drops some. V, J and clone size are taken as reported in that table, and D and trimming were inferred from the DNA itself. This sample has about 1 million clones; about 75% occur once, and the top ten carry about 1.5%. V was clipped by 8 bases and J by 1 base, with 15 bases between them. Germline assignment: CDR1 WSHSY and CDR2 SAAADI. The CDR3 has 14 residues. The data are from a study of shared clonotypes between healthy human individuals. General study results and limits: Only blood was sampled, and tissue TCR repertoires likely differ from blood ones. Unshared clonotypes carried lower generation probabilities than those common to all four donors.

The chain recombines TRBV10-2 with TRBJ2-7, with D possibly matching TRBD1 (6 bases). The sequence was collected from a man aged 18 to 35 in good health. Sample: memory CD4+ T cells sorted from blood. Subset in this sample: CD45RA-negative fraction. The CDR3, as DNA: TGCGCCAGCCACGGACAGACTGGATCCTACGAGCAGTACTTC. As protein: CASHGQTGSYEQYF.